A selection of T cell receptor beta chains follows, all from one sample in a study of molecular identifiers for immune sequencing clone quantification. Using its own MiXCR run on the PCR reads, TCRdb lists one record per CDR3 protein. The table lists hundreds of thousands of distinct CDR3 sequences, about 20% of them singletons. The sample was naive CD8+ T cells from blood, with Jurkat cell RNA spiked in. All receptors come from a human donor in good health. Some libraries in this study had Jurkat cell RNA spiked in. CDR3s leave out the opening cysteine and the closing phenylalanine or tryptophan. Each record gives: J gene, V gene, CDR3 protein.

TRBJ2-1 | TRBV9 | ASSPRLAGVYNEQF
TRBJ1-5 | TRBV15 | ATSTSGGVGQPQH
TRBJ2-1 | TRBV14 | ASSQEWDFGEQF
TRBJ2-7 | TRBV3-1 | ASSQDLSGGFCEQY
TRBJ2-5 | TRBV4-1 | ASSQDVGLSQETQY
TRBJ1-5 | TRBV20-1 | SALDVGLQPQH
TRBJ1-4 | TRBV12-3/TRBV12-4 | ASSLADRLHEKLF
TRBJ1-2 | TRBV5-1 | ASSLGQGPNYGYT
TRBJ2-5 | TRBV4-1 | ASSQDQAGGLVYETQY
TRBJ2-2 | TRBV27 | ASSLPSNTGELF
TRBJ2-7 | TRBV28 | ASSSLKTSGRAGPYEQY
TRBJ2-7 | TRBV5-5 | ASSHLREY
TRBJ2-3 | TRBV6-5 | ASSRGTGGRDTQY
TRBJ1-5 | TRBV3-1 | ASSPEGQADQPQH
TRBJ2-3 | TRBV2 | ASRPLAGGPADTQY
TRBJ1-1 | TRBV6-2/TRBV6-3 | ASSYEVMNTEAF
TRBJ2-1 | TRBV30 | AWDSGNEQF
TRBJ1-5 | TRBV28 | AIQDRGPSNQPQH
TRBJ2-3 | TRBV20-1 | SPGRPSTDTQY
TRBJ2-7 | TRBV28 | ASSLGSGLAGGSYEQY
TRBJ2-7 | TRBV6-2/TRBV6-3 | ASSNGDGSYEQY
TRBJ1-6 | TRBV3-1 | ASSQGANSPLH
TRBJ2-7 | TRBV19 | ASSPGGVFDEQY
TRBJ2-3 | TRBV27 | ASSRYAGASDTQY